In this sample, the clone carrying this TCR beta chain turned up once. The data belong to a study of CD8+ T cells in alopecia areata. V lost 0 bases to trimming and J lost 7 bases, with 7 bases between them. Germline V gene lookup returns CDR1 GTSNPN and CDR2 SVGIG (reference sequence). This CDR3 spans 12 amino acids. Treatment specified: oral pan-JAK inhibitor, 5-10 mg twice daily. Sequencing relied on a cDNA template that was reverse transcribed from extracted RNA. Assay: immunoSEQ multiplex PCR; the TCRdb copy retains only in-frame clones and omits some. The table includes about 120,000 clones, about 50% detected once.

This chain uses TRBV30 with TRBJ1-5; D gene ambiguous. The sample here was CD4+ T cells sorted from blood, taken at week 4, from a patient treated with tofacitinib. The TCR was taken from a human donor with alopecia areata. The CDR3 DNA reads TGTGCCTGGAGTGTGGATATCCAGCCCCAGCATTTT. This sequence encodes CAWSVDIQPQHF.